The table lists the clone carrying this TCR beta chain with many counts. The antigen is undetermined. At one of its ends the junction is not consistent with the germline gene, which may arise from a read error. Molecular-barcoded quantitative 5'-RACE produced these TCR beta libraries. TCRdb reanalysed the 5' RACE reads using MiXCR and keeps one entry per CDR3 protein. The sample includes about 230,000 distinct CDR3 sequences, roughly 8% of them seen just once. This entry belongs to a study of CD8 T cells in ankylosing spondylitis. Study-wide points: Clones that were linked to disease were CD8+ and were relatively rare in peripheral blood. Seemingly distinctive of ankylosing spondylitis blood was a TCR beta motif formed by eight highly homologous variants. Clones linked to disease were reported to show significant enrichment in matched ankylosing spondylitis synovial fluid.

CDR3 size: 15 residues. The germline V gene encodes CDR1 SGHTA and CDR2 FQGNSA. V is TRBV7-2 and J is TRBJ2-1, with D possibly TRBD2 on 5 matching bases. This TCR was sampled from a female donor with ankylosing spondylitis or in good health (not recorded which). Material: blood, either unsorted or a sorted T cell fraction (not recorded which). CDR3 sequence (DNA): TGCGCCAGCAGCCTAACGGGGAACTCCTACAATGAGCAGTTCTTC. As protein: CASSLTGNSYNEQFF. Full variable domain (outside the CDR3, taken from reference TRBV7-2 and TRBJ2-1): GAGVSQSPSNKVTEKGKDVELRCDPISGHTALYWYRQSLGQGLEFLIYFQGNSAPDKSGLPSDRFSAERTGGSVSTLTIQRTQQEDSAVYLCASSLTGNSYNEQFFGPGTRLTVL.